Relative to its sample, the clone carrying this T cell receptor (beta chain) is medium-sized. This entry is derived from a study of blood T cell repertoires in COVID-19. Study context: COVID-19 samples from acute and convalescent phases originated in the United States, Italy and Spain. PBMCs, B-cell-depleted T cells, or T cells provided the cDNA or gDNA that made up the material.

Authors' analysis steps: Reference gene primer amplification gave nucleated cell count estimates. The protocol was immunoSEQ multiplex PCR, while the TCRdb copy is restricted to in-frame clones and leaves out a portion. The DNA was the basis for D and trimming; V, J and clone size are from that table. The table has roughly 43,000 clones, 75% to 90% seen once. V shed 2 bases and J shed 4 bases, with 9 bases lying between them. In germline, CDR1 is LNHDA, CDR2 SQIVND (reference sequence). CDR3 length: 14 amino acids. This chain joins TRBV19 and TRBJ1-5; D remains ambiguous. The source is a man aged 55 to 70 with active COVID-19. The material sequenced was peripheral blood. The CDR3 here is CASSIFPGNQPQHF. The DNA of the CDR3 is TGTGCCAGTAGTATATTCCCGGGAAATCAGCCCCAGCATTTT.